Listed below are T cell receptor beta chains from one sample, sequenced in a study of naive and memory T cell subsets. TCRdb re-analysed the UMI-ligation and nested PCR reads in MiXCR, keeping a single row per CDR3 protein. The table has 8,500 to 10,000 distinct CDR3 sequences, roughly 6% seen once. Sequencing was carried out using CD4+ TEMRA cells from blood. The receptors originated from a human donor in good health. The CDR3 runs from the conserved cysteine through the conserved F or W. The D gene is left open where the match is weak. Rows give clone size only sometimes, using once, few, many, or a class for an expanded clone.

TRBV23-1	TRBJ1-6	NA	14	NA	CASSYDVTNSPLHF	TGCGCCAGCAGTTATGACGTTACCAATTCACCCCTCCACTTT
TRBV7-8	TRBJ2-5	NA	14	many	CASSLGRGLETQYF	TGTGCCAGCAGCTTAGGGCGGGGGCTGGAGACCCAGTACTTC
TRBV7-2	TRBJ1-5	NA	12	many	CASSLLGQPQHF	TGTGCCAGCAGCTTACTTGGTCAGCCCCAGCATTTT
TRBV20-1	TRBJ2-3	NA	13	few	CSASRGSTDTQYF	TGCAGTGCTAGTAGGGGGTCCACAGATACGCAGTATTTT
TRBV20-1	TRBJ1-1	TRBD1	15	many	CSADRDRGVSTEAFF	TGCAGTGCTGACCGGGACAGGGGGGTCAGCACTGAAGCTTTCTTT
TRBV3-1	TRBJ2-7	NA	12	NA	CASSQVREEQYF	TGTGCCAGCAGCCAAGTCCGGGAAGAGCAGTACTTC
TRBV28	TRBJ2-7	TRBD1	16	many	CASSSYPDRGTLEQYF	TGTGCCAGCAGTTCCTACCCGGACAGGGGTACCCTCGAGCAGTACTTC
TRBV6-2/TRBV6-3	TRBJ2-1	TRBD1	17	many	CASSSHKTTGESNEQFF	TGTGCCAGCAGTTCGCATAAAACGACAGGGGAGTCCAATGAGCAGTTCTTC
TRBV7-2	TRBJ1-1	NA	15	NA	CASSLGGTMNTEAFF	TGTGCCAGCAGCTTAGGCGGGACAATGAACACTGAAGCTTTCTTT
TRBV6-5	TRBJ2-6	NA	16	NA	CASTTGYASGANVLTF	TGTGCCAGCACCACGGGGTACGCCTCTGGGGCCAACGTCCTGACTTTC